What follows are 26 T cell receptor beta chains derived from one specimen sequenced in a study of beta chain features in type 1 diabetes. Study-wide points: When Type 1 diabetes patients were examined, their TCRB CDR3s proved moderately but significantly shorter in all four CD4+ subsets.

The antigens of these receptors remain unknown. Expressed TCRB transcripts were sequenced because the entire RNA isolate underwent reverse transcription. The assay was immunoSEQ multiplex PCR, and TCRdb's table has in-frame clones only and misses some. The repertoire includes some 360,000 clones, roughly 9.8% of them detected once, and roughly 0.54% sits in the top ten. Sequencing was carried out using central memory CD4+ T cells from blood. These receptors were collected from a man aged 25-45 years with type 1 diabetes.

This clone was seen only a few times. This chain joins TRBV20-1 and TRBJ2-5; D is ambiguous. The V and J ends lost 6 bases and 5 bases respectively, with 10 bases between them. There are 11 residues in the CDR3. The V gene's germline CDR1 is DFQATT and CDR2 SNEGSKA (reference sequence). The CDR3 loop reads CSADRSETQYF. Written as DNA, the CDR3 is TGCAGTGCCGATCGTAGCGAGACCCAGTACTTC.

This clone has just a few counts. The gene calls are TRBV10-3 and TRBJ1-2; D ambiguous. The V end was cut by 0 bases, the J end by 7 bases, with 12 bases between. This CDR3 contains 14 residues. Germline CDR1 and CDR2: ENHRY and SYGVKD. The CDR3 sequence is CAISESQVGSGYTF. CDR3 nucleotides: TGTGCCATCAGTGAGTCGCAGGTTGGTAGTGGCTACACCTTC.

The chain employs TRBV25-1 and TRBJ2-3; the D is unclear. The V gene's germline CDR1 is MGHDK and CDR2 SYGVNS. CDR3 length: 12 residues. V shed 6 bases and J shed 2 bases, with 6 bases lying between them. The CDR3 sequence is CASRGDTDTQYF. The DNA of the CDR3 is TGTGCCAGCAGAGGAGACACAGATACGCAGTATTTT.

The sample holds a few counts of this clone. The chain combines TRBV7-2 with TRBJ2-1, with TRBD2 matching 10 bases. Germline V lookup: CDR1 SGHTA, CDR2 FQGNSA. V lost 7 bases to trimming and J lost 9 bases; unmatched junction nucleotides: 18. The CDR3 is made up of 17 amino acids. In DNA form, the CDR3 reads TGTGCCAGCACCATATCCAGCGGGAGGGCCCTAAGGGGTGAGCAGTTCTTC. As protein: CASTISSGRALRGEQFF.

This clone was seen at least ten times. The genes are TRBV2 and TRBJ2-3; D gene ambiguous. The CDR3 totals 14 residues. CDR1 is SNHLY, CDR2 FYNNEI, per germline. The ends were cut back, 2 bases at V and 8 bases at J, with 14 bases in the middle. The CDR3, as DNA: TGTGCCAGCAGTGAAATGGTGGCCGGAGCTACGCAGTATTTT. This gives the protein CASSEMVAGATQYF.

The genes are TRBV19 and TRBJ1-5, with 7 positions matching TRBD1. The germline CDR1 and CDR2 sequences are LNHDA and SQIVND (reference sequence). V was pared by 6 bases and J by 8 bases, with 10 bases of the junction left unmatched. The CDR3 runs 14 residues. CDR3 coding DNA: TGTGCCAGTAGCAATGACAGGGCTATGGAGCCCCAGCATTTT. It translates to CASSNDRAMEPQHF.

In this sample, this clone turned up a few times. The chain links TRBV11-2 to TRBJ1-1; no clear D. Germline V gene lookup returns CDR1 SGHAT and CDR2 FQNNGV. Trimming removed 5 bases at V and 1 base at J, with 8 bases between. CDR3 length: 13 amino acids. The CDR3 nucleotides read TGTGCCAGCAGCCAAGGAACGAACACTGAAGCTTTCTTT. The encoded protein is CASSQGTNTEAFF.

J is TRBJ2-2 and V is TRBV7-8; unclear D gene. Germline V gene lookup returns CDR1 SGHVS and CDR2 FQNEAQ. This CDR3 spans 13 amino acids. The V end was cut by 5 bases, the J end by 7 bases, with 11 bases between. The CDR3 DNA reads TGTGCCAGCAGCCCGCATCAAGACGGGGAGCTGTTTTTT. It specifies CASSPHQDGELFF.

Regarding this clone: Additional DNA sequences in this sample encode the identical CDR3. This chain joins TRBV6-6 and TRBJ1-4, with D maybe TRBD1 (5 bases). The V and J ends lost 2 bases and 8 bases respectively, with 9 bases between them. The CDR3 is 13 residues long. The germline gives CDR1 MNHNY, CDR2 SVGAGI (reference sequence). The CDR3 coding sequence is TGTGCCAGCAGTTACGGGACTGGAGAAAAACTGTTTTTT. Protein product: CASSYGTGEKLFF.

On this clone: The sample contains more than one DNA sequence encoding this CDR3. The chain couples TRBV5-1 to TRBJ2-2; D remains unclear. The V gene's germline CDR1 is SGHRS and CDR2 YFSETQ. This CDR3 is 12 amino acids long. Trimming stripped 2 bases from V and 5 bases from J, with 4 bases between. As DNA, the CDR3 is TGCGCCAGCAGCTTCGGGACCGGGGAGCTGTTTTTT. Translated: CASSFGTGELFF.

The rearrangement joins TRBV7-8 to TRBJ2-1, with 13 bases that match TRBD2. Per germline, CDR1 SGHVS and CDR2 FQNEAQ. The V and J ends lost 1 base and 9 bases, in that order; junction bases with no gene match: 9. CDR3 length equals 17 residues. The CDR3 nucleotides read TGTGCCAGCAGCTTAGGAGGACTAGCGGGAGTAGCGGTTGAGCAGTTCTTC. Protein sequence: CASSLGGLAGVAVEQFF.

This clone was observed a single time. The CDR3 bases are TGTGCCAGCGCCGACAGGGGAAAAAACTATGGCTACACCTTC. Its protein product is CASADRGKNYGYTF. This sequence joins TRBV27 and TRBJ1-2; TRBD1 matches 8 bases. CDR1 is MNHEY and CDR2 is SMNVEV in the germline V gene (reference sequence). J lost 2 bases, V lost 8 bases, and 7 bases had no gene match. The CDR3 has 14 residues.

The chain joins TRBV7-2 to TRBJ2-6, with 8 bases aligning to TRBD1. The CDR3 has 16 amino acids. The junction had 2 bases not matched to a gene; V was cut back by 2 bases and J by 2 bases. Germline CDR1 SGHTA, CDR2 FQGNSA. CDR3 sequence: CASSLRTGPGANVLTF. Written as DNA, the CDR3 is TGTGCCAGCAGCTTAAGGACAGGGCCTGGGGCCAACGTCCTGACTTTC.

This clone was seen a few times. V usage is TRBV6-5 and J usage is TRBJ1-3, with D maybe TRBD1 (6 bases). The germline CDR1 and CDR2 sequences are MNHEY and SVGAGI. V lost 5 bases and J 0 bases, leaving 8 bases between the germline ends. This CDR3 is 14 amino acids long. DNA for the CDR3: TGTGCCAGCAGTAAGGACAGCTCTGGAAACACCATATATTTT. The encoded protein is CASSKDSSGNTIYF.

The chain recombines TRBV10-3 with TRBJ1-1, with D possibly being TRBD1 (5 bases). This CDR3 comprises 15 residues. V was shortened by 10 bases and J by 1 base, with 19 bases between the two germline ends. From germline, CDR1 is ENHRY and CDR2 SYGVKD. The CDR3 loop is CASSPGGAGNTEAFF. The CDR3 region has the DNA TGTGCCAGCAGCCCTGGGGGTGCAGGGAACACTGAAGCTTTCTTT.

This clone showed up just a few times. This chain joins TRBV7-9 and TRBJ2-3; D not certain. CDR1 and CDR2 (germline): SEHNR, FQNEAQ (reference sequence). The CDR3 is 12 residues long. Trimming took 4 bases from V and 5 from J, leaving 7 bases between them. Written as DNA, the CDR3 is TGTGCCAGCAGCTGGAGCCTAGATACGCAGTATTTT. The encoded protein is CASSWSLDTQYF.

In its sample, this clone was seen a few times. The chain links TRBV5-1 to TRBJ1-2, with D possibly TRBD1 on 6 matching bases. The V and J ends lost 4 bases and 6 bases respectively, with 13 bases between them. This CDR3 is built from 13 residues. CDR1 and CDR2 (germline): SGHRS, YFSETQ. The CDR3, as DNA: TGCGCCAGCAGCCCGGACAGCAGGCATGGCTACACCTTC. Translating it yields CASSPDSRHGYTF.

The chain combines TRBV4-3 with TRBJ2-1; D may match TRBD1 or TRBD2 (5 bases each). Per germline, CDR1 LGHNA and CDR2 YSLEER. The CDR3 length is 16 residues. V dropped 1 base and J dropped 6 bases, with 16 bases sitting between them. The CDR3 sequence is CASSQGGMRWVNEQFF. The DNA for the CDR3 is TGCGCCAGCAGCCAAGGGGGGATGAGATGGGTCAATGAGCAGTTCTTC.

In this sample, this clone turned up a few times. CDR3 in DNA: TGTGCCAGCAGCTTTGGGGACATGGAGACCCAGTACTTC. Amino acids: CASSFGDMETQYF. The chain links TRBV11-2 to TRBJ2-5, with D maybe TRBD1 (6 bases). Trimming removed 3 bases from V and 5 bases from J, with 10 bases in between. The CDR3 is 13 residues long. CDR1 is SGHAT and CDR2 is FQNNGV in the germline V gene.

This clone was seen only a few times. V and J are TRBV19 and TRBJ1-1; 7 bases are shared with TRBD1. From germline, CDR1 is LNHDA and CDR2 SQIVND (reference sequence). J gave up 2 bases and V 5 bases, and 8 bases lay outside the gene matches. The CDR3 sequence is 15 residues long. CDR3: CASSPDRDLNTEAFF. As DNA, the CDR3 is TGTGCCAGTAGTCCTGACAGGGACCTAAACACTGAAGCTTTCTTT.

J is TRBJ1-5 and V is TRBV10-3, with D possibly matching TRBD1 (5 bases). The CDR3 is 13 amino acids. Germline values: CDR1 ENHRY, CDR2 SYGVKD. V lost 4 bases and J lost 5, with 9 bases in between. The CDR3 loop reads CAISATVDQPQHF. The CDR3 nucleotides are TGTGCCATCAGTGCGACAGTTGATCAGCCCCAGCATTTT.

The chain has TRBV19 and TRBJ1-4; 7 bases fit TRBD1. Unmatched junction bases numbered 4, after V lost 3 bases and J lost 3 bases. This CDR3 comprises 15 residues. Germline lookup yields CDR1 LNHDA and CDR2 SQIVND (reference sequence). CDR3 region: CASSIKGQPNEKLFF. CDR3 sequence (DNA): TGTGCCAGTAGTATCAAGGGACAGCCTAATGAAAAACTGTTTTTT.

This rearrangement joins TRBV25-1 to TRBJ2-5, with D possibly called TRBD1 or TRBD2 (6 bases each). Germline V CDR1 and CDR2: MGHDK, SYGVNS. This CDR3 spans 17 amino acids. The CDR3 is CVPTRVYRRDIQETQYF. CDR3 nucleotides: TGTGTCCCCACAAGAGTCTATCGGAGGGACATTCAAGAGACCCAGTACTTC.

The chain joins TRBV7-2 to TRBJ2-5; 9 bases align to TRBD1. Trimming removed 3 bases from V and 4 bases from J; junction bases left unmatched: 9. The CDR3 sequence is 16 residues long. The germline V gene encodes CDR1 SGHTA and CDR2 FQGNSA. In DNA form, the CDR3 reads TGTGCCAGCAGCTTTCAGGGACAGGGAGGAGGAGAGACCCAGTACTTC. This sequence encodes CASSFQGQGGGETQYF.

The rearrangement joins TRBV7-8 to TRBJ1-1; D call uncertain. The ends were cut back, 5 bases at V and 0 bases at J, with 7 bases in the middle. CDR3 length equals 13 residues. In germline, CDR1 is SGHVS, CDR2 FQNEAQ. For the CDR3, the DNA is TGTGCCAGCAGCCGTGAGTTGAACACTGAAGCTTTCTTT. Amino acid sequence: CASSRELNTEAFF. The full variable domain, with the rest looked up from reference TRBV7-8 and TRBJ1-1, is GAGVSQSPRYKVAKRGQDVALRCDPISGHVSLFWYQQALGQGPEFLTYFQNEAQLDKSGLPSDRFFAERPEGSVSTLKIQRTQQEDSAVYLCASSRELNTEAFFGQGTRLTVV.

The chain has TRBV5-4 and TRBJ1-1; TRBD1 agrees at 9 bases. The CDR3 is 16 amino acids. The V gene's germline CDR1 is SGHNT and CDR2 YYREEE (reference sequence). Trimming removed 5 bases from V and 1 base from J; junction bases left unmatched: 9. This chain's CDR3 is CASSLYRGPGNTEAFF. CDR3 sequence (DNA): TGTGCCAGCAGTTTATACAGGGGGCCTGGGAACACTGAAGCTTTCTTT.